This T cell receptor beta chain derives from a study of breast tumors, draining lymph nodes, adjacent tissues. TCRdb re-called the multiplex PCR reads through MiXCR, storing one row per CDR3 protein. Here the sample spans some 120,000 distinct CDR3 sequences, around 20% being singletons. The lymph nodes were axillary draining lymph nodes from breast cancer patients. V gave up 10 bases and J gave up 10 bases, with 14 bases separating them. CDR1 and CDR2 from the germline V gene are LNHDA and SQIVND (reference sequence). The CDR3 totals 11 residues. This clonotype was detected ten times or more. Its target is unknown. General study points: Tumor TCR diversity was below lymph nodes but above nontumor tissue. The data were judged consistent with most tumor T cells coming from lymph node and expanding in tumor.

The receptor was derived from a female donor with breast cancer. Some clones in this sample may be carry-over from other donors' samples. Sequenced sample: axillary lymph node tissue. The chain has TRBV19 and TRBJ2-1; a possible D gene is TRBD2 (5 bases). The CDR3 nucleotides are TGTGCCACCCGGAGGATGAGGGAGCAGTTCTTC. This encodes CATRRMREQFF.